The TCR beta chain described here comes from a study of T-cell reconstitution after alpha-beta-depleted transplantation in children. General observations from the study: Surviving recipient T cells and intrathymic progenitors accounted for some patients' high TCRbeta diversity at day 60. T-cell counts and diversity at one year post-transplant came mainly from newly produced T cells. Several hundred graft clones that had expanded were reportedly the source of alpha-beta T cells about two months after transplant.

CDR1 and CDR2 from the germline V gene are DFQATT and SNEGSKA (reference sequence). After removal of 6 bases from V and 3 bases from J, the junction contained 8 bases not matched to a gene. The CDR3 totals 13 residues. Preparation of the TCRbeta library used unique molecular identifiers. TCRdb fed the PCR reads into MiXCR, producing one record per CDR3 protein. The sample comprises about 980,000 distinct CDR3 sequences, 25% to 30% of which are singletons, and more than 25% rests with the top ten. Remarks on this clonotype: The antigen is unknown.

The sample here was PBMCs, mostly from graft donor cells, taken 360 days after TCRalphabeta/CD19-depleted stem cell transplant. V is TRBV20-1 and J is TRBJ2-7, with TRBD1 identical over 7 bases. This receptor was taken from a boy younger than two who had a stem cell transplant for SCID, so the T cells may come from the graft donor. As DNA, the CDR3 is TGCAGTGCGCCCGGGACAGCCCTCTACGAGCAGTACTTC. This translates into CSAPGTALYEQYF.